The clone carrying this T cell receptor beta chain was seen only a few times. This record comes from a study of cytomegalovirus exposure and HLA in healthy donors. TCRdb's table, derived via immunoSEQ multiplex PCR, lists solely in-frame clones and lacks some. This table has 150,000 to 250,000 clones, 84% appearing once. Trimming removed 5 bases at V and 6 bases at J, with 7 bases between. In germline, CDR1 is SGHAT, CDR2 FQNNGV. The CDR3 sequence is 11 residues long. Sequencing input: PBMCs. The sequence derives from a woman in her twenties or thirties in good health and CMV-seropositive. The rearrangement links TRBV11-2 to TRBJ1-1; D remains ambiguous. The CDR3 coding sequence is TGTGCCAGCAGCCCCCAGGCTGAAGCTTTCTTT. This codes for CASSPQAEAFF.